These 17 T cell receptor beta chains were all obtained from the same sample, sequenced in a study of blood T cell repertoires in COVID-19. Produced via immunoSEQ multiplex PCR; TCRdb's table is partial and in-frame only. Among 72,000 or so clones listed, 80% were seen once. Sample: peripheral blood. The receptors come from a man between 70 and 80 years old who had recovered from COVID-19.

The rearrangement links TRBV29-1 to TRBJ1-4; a weak D match, TRBD1 (5 bases). The CDR3 contains 14 residues. Germline loops: CDR1 SQVTM, CDR2 ANQGSEA. The V and J ends lost 1 base and 7 bases respectively, with 13 bases between them. CDR3 DNA: TGCAGCGTTGAAGGTCAGGGAGGAGGTGAAAAACTGTTTTTT. This sequence encodes CSVEGQGGGEKLFF.

This chain links TRBV6-2 or TRBV6-3 with TRBJ1-6; 9 positions match TRBD1. The CDR3 length is 17 residues. V trimming: 0 bases; J trimming: 7 bases; junction bases outside the gene matches: 7. Germline loops: CDR1 MNHEY, CDR2 SVGEGT. The CDR3 coding sequence is TGTGCCAGCAGTTACTCAGGACAGGGGTCGTGGAATTCACCCCTCCACTTT. Protein: CASSYSGQGSWNSPLHF.

This clone was picked up one time. The J gene is TRBJ2-7, the V gene TRBV7-2; D possibly corresponds to TRBD2 (7 bases). This CDR3 comprises 14 residues. Germline CDR1 is SGHTA and CDR2 is FQGNSA. Between the trimmed V and J ends, which lost 4 bases and 5 bases, there was a span of 15 bases. CDR3 in amino acids: CASSSPRGQDEQYF. CDR3 nucleotides: TGTGCCAGCAGCTCCCCGCGGGGGCAGGACGAGCAGTACTTC.

The chain recombines TRBV4-3 with TRBJ2-1; D possibly corresponds to TRBD1 (5 bases). V dropped 1 base and J dropped 2 bases, with 9 bases sitting between them. Germline CDR1 LGHNA, CDR2 YSLEER. The CDR3 covers 15 residues. The CDR3 DNA is TGCGCCAGCAGCCAAGGGCAGGGAACCTACAATGAGCAGTTCTTC. Protein sequence: CASSQGQGTYNEQFF.

The chain joins TRBV4-1 to TRBJ1-5, with D perhaps TRBD1 (5 bases). Trimming pared 3 bases from V and 5 bases from J, leaving 14 bases between. CDR1 is MGHRA, CDR2 YSYEKL, per germline. The CDR3 sequence is 15 residues long. CDR3: CASSHQGNQYQPQHF. CDR3 DNA sequence: TGCGCCAGCAGCCATCAGGGCAATCAATATCAGCCCCAGCATTTT.

The V call is TRBV28, the J call TRBJ2-1, with D tentatively TRBD2 (5 bases). The germline V gene encodes CDR1 MDHEN and CDR2 SYDVKM. The CDR3 contains 14 residues. V was clipped by 6 bases and J by 4 bases, with 13 bases between them. CDR3 amino acids: CASRGGLDYNEQFF. CDR3 nucleotide sequence: TGTGCCAGCAGGGGCGGACTGGATTACAATGAGCAGTTCTTC.

This clone was found once. The V gene is TRBV5-1, the J gene TRBJ2-7; 8 bases fit TRBD2. Germline CDR1 and CDR2: SGHRS and YFSETQ. The CDR3 covers 13 residues. Unmatched junction bases numbered 2, after V lost 2 bases and J lost 4 bases. The CDR3, as DNA: TGCGCCAGCAGCTTCGCGGGGGGATACGAGCAGTACTTC. Translation: CASSFAGGYEQYF. Filled out from reference TRBV5-1 and TRBJ2-7, the complete variable domain reads KAGVTQTPRYLIKTRGQQVTLSCSPISGHRSVSWYQQTPGQGLQFLFEYFSETQRNKGNFPGRFSGRQFSNSRSEMNVSTLELGDSALYLCASSFAGGYEQYFGPGTRLTVT.

The J gene is TRBJ2-2, the V gene TRBV10-3; TRBD1 matches 7 bases. This CDR3 spans 16 amino acids. Germline CDR1 ENHRY, CDR2 SYGVKD. The ends lost 2 bases at V and 2 bases at J; junction bases unmatched: 5. CDR3 sequence reads: CAISEPGQFNTGELFF. The DNA of the CDR3 is TGTGCCATCAGTGAGCCGGGACAGTTCAACACCGGGGAGCTGTTTTTT.

The V and J genes are TRBV5-6 and TRBJ1-6, with TRBD1 identical over 8 bases. The CDR3 has 16 amino acids. Trimming at V came to 2 bases and at J to 5 bases, leaving 6 bases not matched to a gene. Germline V CDR1 and CDR2: SGHDT, YYEEEE. The CDR3 reads CASSFIGTGDNSPLHF. CDR3 coding DNA: TGTGCCAGCAGCTTCATTGGGACAGGAGATAATTCACCCCTCCACTTT.

This sequence joins TRBV2 and TRBJ1-2; D remains unclear. CDR1 and CDR2 (germline): SNHLY, FYNNEI. V lost 7 bases to trimming and J lost 0 bases, with 9 bases between them. CDR3 length: 13 residues. The CDR3 nucleotides read TGTGCCAGCAAAGGAGCATCTAACTATGGCTACACCTTC. Translation gives CASKGASNYGYTF.

This chain links TRBV19 with TRBJ2-7; 13 nucleotides line up with TRBD2. CDR1 is LNHDA, CDR2 SQIVND, per germline (reference sequence). Unmatched junction bases numbered 2, after V lost 9 bases and J lost 6 bases. This CDR3 comprises 12 residues. The CDR3 sequence is CASGTSGVEQYF. CDR3 nucleotide sequence: TGTGCCAGCGGGACTAGCGGGGTCGAGCAGTACTTC.

This clone was seen more than once but under ten times. This chain uses TRBV27 with TRBJ2-1; D gene unclear. Germline CDR1 reads MNHEY; CDR2 reads SMNVEV (reference sequence). This CDR3 contains 13 residues. The V gene lost 2 bases and the J gene lost 7 bases, with 9 bases spanning the gap. As DNA, the CDR3 is TGTGCCAGCAGTTTAGCCCCAGTGAATGAGCAGTTCTTC. Translating it yields CASSLAPVNEQFF.

V and J are TRBV19 and TRBJ1-1; D gene ambiguous. The V gene lost 6 bases and the J gene lost 3 bases, with 20 bases spanning the gap. The CDR3 is made up of 16 amino acids. From germline, CDR1 is LNHDA and CDR2 SQIVND (reference sequence). The CDR3 loop is CASSDSRGHRDTEAFF. CDR3 nucleotide sequence: TGTGCCAGTAGCGATTCGCGAGGGCATCGTGACACTGAAGCTTTCTTT.

This clone came up once. The chain uses TRBV10-3 and TRBJ1-5; D not certain. Germline CDR1 and CDR2: ENHRY and SYGVKD. Deletions cut 2 bases from V and 4 bases from J, with 9 bases between. CDR3 length: 14 residues. The CDR3 DNA reads as TGTGCCATCAGTGAGGACGGGATGAATCAGCCCCAGCATTTT. It yields the protein CAISEDGMNQPQHF.

This clone was observed many times. V is TRBV7-2 and J is TRBJ1-6; D remains ambiguous. The CDR3 covers 14 residues. The V end was cut by 2 bases, the J end by 8 bases, with 10 bases between. Looked up from germline, CDR1 is SGHTA and CDR2 is FQGNSA. The CDR3 here is CASSLTVGYSPLHF. The CDR3 DNA is TGTGCCAGCAGCTTAACAGTCGGTTATTCACCCCTCCACTTT.

This chain joins TRBV3-1 (or the pseudogene TRBV3-2) and TRBJ2-1; the match to TRBD2 covers 10 bases. The V segment lost 4 bases and the J segment 6 bases; nucleotides outside the gene matches: 6. The CDR3 covers 15 residues. Germline values: CDR1 LGHDT, CDR2 YNNKEL (reference sequence). DNA of the CDR3: TGTGCCAGCAGCCCGGGGCTAGCGGGGGCCAATGAGCAGTTCTTC. Translation: CASSPGLAGANEQFF.

J is TRBJ2-1 and V is TRBV19, with 7 bases identical to TRBD2. CDR3 length: 16 amino acids. Unmatched junction bases numbered 9, after V lost 2 bases and J lost 5 bases. Germline assignment: CDR1 LNHDA and CDR2 SQIVND (reference sequence). The CDR3 sequence is CASSIRTPGGDNEQFF. CDR3 DNA: TGTGCCAGTAGTATAAGGACGCCGGGAGGCGACAATGAGCAGTTCTTC.